The text below deals with one T cell receptor (beta chain). This sample was taken from a study of beta chain features in type 1 diabetes. Since all of the isolated RNA was reverse transcribed, expressed TCRB transcripts were what got sequenced. Repertoires were generated with immunoSEQ multiplex PCR, while TCRdb's copy carries only in-frame clones and drops some. The repertoire consists of 900,000 or so clones, with roughly a sixth occurring once and the leading ten covering 0.023%. The germline V and J ends were trimmed by 3 bases and 3 bases, with 9 bases remaining between them. The CDR3 extends over 13 amino acids. Germline CDR1 reads SGDLS; CDR2 reads YYNGEE.

Sequencing was carried out using naive CD4+ T cells from blood. J is TRBJ1-2 and V is TRBV9, with unresolved D. This TCR was recovered from a woman under 30 in good health. In DNA form, the CDR3 reads TGTGCCAGCAGCGCCAGGAACGACTATGGCTACACCTTC. It is translated as CASSARNDYGYTF.